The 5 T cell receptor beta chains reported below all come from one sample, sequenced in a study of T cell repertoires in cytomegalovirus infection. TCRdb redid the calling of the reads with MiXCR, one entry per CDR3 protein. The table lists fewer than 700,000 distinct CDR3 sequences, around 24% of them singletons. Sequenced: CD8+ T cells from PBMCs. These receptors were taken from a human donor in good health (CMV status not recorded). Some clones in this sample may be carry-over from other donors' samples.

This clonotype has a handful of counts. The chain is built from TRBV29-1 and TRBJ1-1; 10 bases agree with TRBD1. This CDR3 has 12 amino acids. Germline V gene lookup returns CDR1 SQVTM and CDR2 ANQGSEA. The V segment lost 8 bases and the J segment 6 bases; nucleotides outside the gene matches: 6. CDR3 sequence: CSTGTGASEAFF. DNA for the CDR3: TGCAGCACCGGGACAGGGGCCTCTGAAGCTTTCTTT.

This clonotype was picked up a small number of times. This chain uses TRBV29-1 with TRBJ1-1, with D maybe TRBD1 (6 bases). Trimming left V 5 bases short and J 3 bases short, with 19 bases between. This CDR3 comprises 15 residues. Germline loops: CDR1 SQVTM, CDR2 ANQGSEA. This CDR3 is CSVWGPGGRDTEAFF. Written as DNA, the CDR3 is TGCAGCGTTTGGGGGCCAGGAGGTCGGGACACTGAAGCTTTCTTT.

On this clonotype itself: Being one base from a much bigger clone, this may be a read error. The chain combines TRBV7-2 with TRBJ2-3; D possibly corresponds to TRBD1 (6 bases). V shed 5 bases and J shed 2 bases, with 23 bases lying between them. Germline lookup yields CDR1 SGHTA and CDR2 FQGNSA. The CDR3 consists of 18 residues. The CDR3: CASSLRLRTVPHTDTQYF. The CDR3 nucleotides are TGTGCCAGCAGCCTACGTTTACGGACAGTCCCACACACAGATACGCAGTATTTT.

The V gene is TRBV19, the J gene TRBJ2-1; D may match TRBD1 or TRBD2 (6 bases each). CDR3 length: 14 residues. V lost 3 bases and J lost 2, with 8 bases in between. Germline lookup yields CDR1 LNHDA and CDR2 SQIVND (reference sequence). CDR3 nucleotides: TGTGCCAGTAGTATCCGGGGGCCCTACAATGAGCAGTTCTTC. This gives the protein CASSIRGPYNEQFF.

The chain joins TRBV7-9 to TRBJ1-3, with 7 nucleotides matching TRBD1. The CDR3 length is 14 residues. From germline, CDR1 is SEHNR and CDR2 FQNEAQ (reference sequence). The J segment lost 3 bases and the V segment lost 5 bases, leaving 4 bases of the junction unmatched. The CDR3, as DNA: TGTGCCAGCAGCGGGGGGACAGTTGGAAACACCATATATTTT. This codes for CASSGGTVGNTIYF.